Below are 27 T cell receptor beta chains sequenced from a single sample in a study of neoadjuvant nivolumab and ipilimumab in lung cancer (dated by TCRdb to about 2020). The library was prepared using the immunoSEQ multiplex PCR assay. TCRdb obtained this table from immuneACCESS and retained in-frame rearrangements with V and J assigned. These tables miss some clones; where compared with another copy, unresolved V genes account for less than half of the shortfall, and the remainder is unexplained. The sample table lists fewer than 2,000 clones, 85% to 90% of them with a count of one. The ten most abundant clones make up 3.5% of the sample. Read against the paper, the sample's time point label means: at surgical resection after neoadjuvant nivolumab +/- ipilimumab. The sample in question was adjacent normal lung tissue, obtained after neoadjuvant nivolumab, alone or with ipilimumab, at or shortly before surgery. Receptor source: an adult with non-small cell lung cancer.

The sample holds one count of this clone. The chain recombines TRBV7-2 with TRBJ2-7, with TRBD2 matching over 13 bases. This CDR3 contains 15 residues. V was pared by 5 bases and J by 3 bases, with 4 bases of the junction left unmatched. CDR1 and CDR2 (germline): SGHTA, FQGNSA. CDR3: CASSPGLAGYYEQYF. DNA of the CDR3: TGTGCCAGCAGCCCGGGACTAGCGGGGTACTACGAGCAGTACTTC. Full variable domain (remainder filled in from reference TRBV7-2 and TRBJ2-7): GAGVSQSPSNKVTEKGKDVELRCDPISGHTALYWYRQSLGQGLEFLIYFQGNSAPDKSGLPSDRFSAERTGGSVSTLTIQRTQQEDSAVYLCASSPGLAGYYEQYFGPGTRLTVT.

The J gene is TRBJ2-7, the V gene TRBV6-5, with 8 bases fitting TRBD1. CDR1 and CDR2 from the germline V gene are MNHEY and SVGAGI. J gave up 2 bases and V 2 bases, and 5 bases lay outside the gene matches. The CDR3 has 15 residues. For the CDR3, the DNA is TGTGCCAGCAGTTACGTACAGGGGGTTGCCTACGAGCAGTACTTC. This translates into CASSYVQGVAYEQYF.

The V gene is TRBV5-6, the J gene TRBJ1-1, with D tentatively TRBD1 (5 bases). The CDR3 is 16 residues long. V was cut by 3 bases and J by 0 bases, with 15 bases left in between. Per germline, CDR1 SGHDT and CDR2 YYEEEE. The CDR3 loop is CASSWQSGTVNTEAFF. The CDR3 DNA sequence: TGTGCCAGCAGCTGGCAATCCGGGACGGTGAACACTGAAGCTTTCTTT.

This clone has more than one count but fewer than ten. The chain employs TRBV5-6 and TRBJ2-7; D is unresolved. V was shortened by 2 bases and J by 1 base, with 4 bases between the two germline ends. The CDR3 loop spans 12 amino acids. CDR1 SGHDT and CDR2 YYEEEE come from the germline V gene. DNA for the CDR3: TGTGCCAGCAGCTTCGTTTCCTACGAGCAGTACTTC. It translates to CASSFVSYEQYF.

CDR3 sequence (DNA): TGTGCCAGCAGCATCCAACCGAACACCGGGGAGCTGTTTTTT. Its protein product is CASSIQPNTGELFF. This chain connects TRBV9 to TRBJ2-2; D not certain. Trimming removed 4 bases at V and 0 bases at J, with 7 bases between. CDR1 and CDR2 (germline): SGDLS, YYNGEE. This CDR3 contains 14 residues.

The genes are TRBV20-1 and TRBJ2-5, with D perhaps matching TRBD2 (6 bases). The CDR3 covers 11 residues. Germline-derived CDR1 and CDR2 are DFQATT and SNEGSKA (reference sequence). Trimming left V 5 bases short and J 5 bases short, with 9 bases between. The CDR3 region has the DNA TGCAGTGCTTTGGGGAGGGAGACCCAGTACTTC. It encodes CSALGRETQYF.

This clone was detected only a few times. The V and J genes are TRBV2 and TRBJ1-6; TRBD1 is a possible D gene (5 bases). This CDR3 is 15 amino acids long. CDR1 is SNHLY and CDR2 is FYNNEI in the germline V gene. V gave up 5 bases and J gave up 0 bases, with 8 bases separating them. Here the CDR3 DNA reads TGTGCCAGCAGTCCAGGGAGCTCCTATAATTCACCCCTCCACTTT. Amino acids: CASSPGSSYNSPLHF.

J is TRBJ1-1 and V is TRBV6-1; D is unclear. The CDR3 totals 13 residues. Germline V gene lookup returns CDR1 MNHNS and CDR2 SASEGT. Trimming left V 0 bases short and J 7 bases short, with 9 bases between. This CDR3 reads CASSEALKVEAFF. The CDR3 DNA sequence: TGTGCCAGCAGTGAAGCGCTCAAGGTTGAAGCTTTCTTT.

V usage is TRBV6-1 and J usage is TRBJ2-7, with TRBD2 matching over 10 bases. Germline CDR1 and CDR2: MNHNS and SASEGT. Trimming took 10 bases from V and 0 from J; bases not matched to a gene: 6. This CDR3 is built from 14 residues. Here the CDR3 DNA reads TGTGCCATCTGGACTAGCGGCCTCTCCTACGAGCAGTACTTC. This codes for CAIWTSGLSYEQYF.

This sequence joins TRBV5-6 and TRBJ2-2; 7 positions agree with TRBD1. Germline CDR1 and CDR2: SGHDT and YYEEEE. Unmatched junction bases numbered 3, after V lost 4 bases and J lost 0 bases. CDR3 length: 15 residues. CDR3: CASSPGQANTGELFF. The CDR3 DNA sequence: TGTGCCAGCAGCCCCGGACAGGCGAACACCGGGGAGCTGTTTTTT.

The J gene is TRBJ1-2, the V gene TRBV18, with 8 bases identical to TRBD1. Per the germline V gene, CDR1 is KGHSH and CDR2 is LQKENI. CDR3 size: 13 residues. V was pared by 6 bases and J by 3 bases, with 3 bases of the junction left unmatched. CDR3 protein: CASSADRDYGYTF. The CDR3 DNA follows: TGTGCCAGCTCGGCGGACAGGGACTATGGCTACACCTTC.

V gene TRBV2 combines with J gene TRBJ2-2; 7 nucleotides agree with TRBD1. Germline V CDR1 and CDR2: SNHLY, FYNNEI. CDR3 size: 14 residues. The junction had 5 bases not matched to a gene; V was cut back by 7 bases and J by 3 bases. Written as DNA, the CDR3 is TGTGCCAGCACCAGGGACAGATACACCGGGGAGCTGTTTTTT. Protein sequence: CASTRDRYTGELFF. Complete variable domain (other parts from reference TRBV2 and TRBJ2-2): EPEVTQTPSHQVTQMGQEVILRCVPISNHLYFYWYRQILGQKVEFLVSFYNNEISEKSEIFDDQFSVERPDGSNFTLKIRSTKLEDSAMYFCASTRDRYTGELFFGEGSRLTVL.

The gene calls are TRBV7-2 and TRBJ2-7; D remains ambiguous. CDR3 length: 13 residues. V was shortened by 1 base and J by 2 bases, with 6 bases between the two germline ends. CDR1 and CDR2 from the germline V gene are SGHTA and FQGNSA. The CDR3 protein is CASSLEPAYEQYF. In DNA, the CDR3 is TGTGCCAGCAGCTTAGAGCCTGCCTACGAGCAGTACTTC. Variable domain in full (rest from reference TRBV7-2 and TRBJ2-7): GAGVSQSPSNKVTEKGKDVELRCDPISGHTALYWYRQSLGQGLEFLIYFQGNSAPDKSGLPSDRFSAERTGGSVSTLTIQRTQQEDSAVYLCASSLEPAYEQYFGPGTRLTVT.

The gene calls are TRBV5-5 and TRBJ1-1; maybe TRBD1 (5 bases). CDR1 is SGHKS, CDR2 YYEKEE, per germline (reference sequence). This CDR3 spans 18 amino acids. Trimming took off 0 bases at V and 4 bases at J, with 22 bases between the two ends. The CDR3 reads CASSLADRTGTFGTEAFF. In nucleotides, the CDR3 is TGTGCCAGCAGCTTGGCTGACAGAACGGGAACCTTTGGCACTGAAGCTTTCTTT. The entire variable domain, with the rest obtained from reference TRBV5-5 and TRBJ1-1, is as follows: DAGVTQSPTHLIKTRGQQVTLRCSPISGHKSVSWYQQVLGQGPQFIFQYYEKEERGRGNFPDRFSARQFPNYSSELNVNALLLGDSALYLCASSLADRTGTFGTEAFFGQGTRLTVV.

The chain links TRBV7-9 to TRBJ1-4; weak D call: TRBD1 (5 bases). The CDR3 is made up of 13 amino acids. The V end lost 7 bases, the J end lost 7 bases, and 13 bases lay between the germline ends. The germline gives CDR1 SEHNR, CDR2 FQNEAQ (reference sequence). The CDR3 DNA is TGTGCCAGCAAGGAAGGGGCCTTTGAAAAACTGTTTTTT. Translation: CASKEGAFEKLFF.

The J gene is TRBJ2-2, the V gene TRBV9; unclear D gene. This CDR3 is built from 13 residues. The V and J ends lost 2 bases and 2 bases respectively, with 4 bases between them. Germline V gene lookup returns CDR1 SGDLS and CDR2 YYNGEE. CDR3 bases: TGTGCCAGCAGCGTTTTTAACACCGGGGAGCTGTTTTTT. Translating gives CASSVFNTGELFF. Full variable domain (missing parts from reference TRBV9 and TRBJ2-2): DSGVTQTPKHLITATGQRVTLRCSPRSGDLSVYWYQQSLDQGLQFLIQYYNGEERAKGNILERFSAQQFPDLHSELNLSSLELGDSALYFCASSVFNTGELFFGEGSRLTVL.

The chain employs TRBV5-8 and TRBJ1-2; 7 bases are a match to TRBD1. Germline CDR1 SGHTS, CDR2 YDEGEE. J lost 2 bases, V lost 3 bases, and 10 bases had no gene match. The CDR3 runs 16 residues. Here the CDR3 reads CASSSEGTVENYGYTF. The CDR3 DNA reads as TGTGCCAGCAGCTCAGAGGGGACAGTAGAGAACTATGGCTACACCTTC.

The chain couples TRBV4-1 to TRBJ2-5, with 8 bases lining up with TRBD1. The V and J ends lost 2 bases and 1 base, in that order; junction bases with no gene match: 6. The CDR3 consists of 16 residues. CDR1 and CDR2 from the germline V gene are MGHRA and YSYEKL. CDR3 residues: CASSQRRDRIQETQYF. CDR3 coding DNA: TGCGCCAGCAGCCAAAGGAGGGACAGGATCCAAGAGACCCAGTACTTC.

This rearrangement joins TRBV5-1 to TRBJ1-3; TRBD1 matches 7 bases. The V gene end was trimmed by 0 bases and the J gene end by 2 bases; junction bases not matched to a gene: 8. The CDR3 consists of 17 residues. The germline CDR1 and CDR2 sequences are SGHRS and YFSETQ. The DNA of the CDR3 is TGCGCCAGCAGCTTGGAGGTGGCAACAGGGGCTGGAAACACCATATATTTT. Protein product: CASSLEVATGAGNTIYF. Supplemented by reference TRBV5-1 and TRBJ1-3, the full variable domain reads KAGVTQTPRYLIKTRGQQVTLSCSPISGHRSVSWYQQTPGQGLQFLFEYFSETQRNKGNFPGRFSGRQFSNSRSEMNVSTLELGDSALYLCASSLEVATGAGNTIYFGEGSWLTVV.

The rearrangement uses TRBV6-1 and TRBJ2-1; 9 nucleotides match TRBD2. Trimming cost V 5 bases and J 4 bases; bases outside gene matches: 6. The CDR3 is 15 residues long. Germline CDR1 and CDR2: MNHNS and SASEGT. The CDR3 region has the DNA TGTGCCAGCAGTTCTGGGACTAGCTGGTACAATGAGCAGTTCTTC. This codes for CASSSGTSWYNEQFF.

V gene TRBV19 combines with J gene TRBJ1-1; the D gene is possibly TRBD1 (5 bases). Trimming shortened V by 5 bases and J by 8 bases, and 15 bases separated the two germline ends. The germline CDR1 and CDR2 sequences are LNHDA and SQIVND (reference sequence). This CDR3 contains 13 residues. The CDR3 bases are TGTGCCAGTAGTCACAACGACAGAACAGAAGCTTTCTTT. It translates to CASSHNDRTEAFF.

The rearrangement links TRBV4-2 to TRBJ1-3; a weak D match, TRBD1 (6 bases). Germline V CDR1 and CDR2: LGHNA, YNFKEQ. CDR3 length: 16 residues. The V end was cut by 0 bases, the J end by 0 bases, with 9 bases between. In nucleotides, the CDR3 is TGTGCCAGCAGCCAAGATGGACAGAGCTCTGGAAACACCATATATTTT. Amino acid sequence: CASSQDGQSSGNTIYF.

The rearrangement links TRBV15 to TRBJ2-1; unclear D gene. V gave up 0 bases and J gave up 8 bases, with 8 bases separating them. The CDR3 has 13 amino acids. Germline V lookup: CDR1 LNHNV, CDR2 YYDKDF (reference sequence). The CDR3: CATSRDPGDEQFF. For the CDR3, the DNA is TGTGCCACCAGCAGAGATCCGGGCGATGAGCAGTTCTTC.

The chain is built from TRBV7-9 and TRBJ2-5; D not resolved. The CDR3 runs to 16 residues. The V gene lost 5 bases and the J gene lost 2 bases, with 18 bases spanning the gap. CDR1 SEHNR and CDR2 FQNEAQ come from the germline V gene (reference sequence). The CDR3, as DNA: TGTGCCAGCAGCCCTCTGGTGGTTAAAAAGCAAGAGACCCAGTACTTC. Translated: CASSPLVVKKQETQYF. The full variable domain, in which reference TRBV7-9 and TRBJ2-5 provide the parts outside the CDR3, is DTGVSQNPRHKITKRGQNVTFRCDPISEHNRLYWYRQTLGQGPEFLTYFQNEAQLEKSRLLSDRFSAERPKGSFSTLEIQRTEQGDSAMYLCASSPLVVKKQETQYFGPGTRLLVL.

CDR3 amino acids: CASQQDSYEQYF. CDR3 in DNA: TGTGCCAGTCAACAGGACTCCTACGAGCAGTACTTC. This chain uses TRBV18 with TRBJ2-7; tentatively, D is TRBD1 (5 bases). Trimming shortened V by 9 bases and J by 0 bases, and 9 bases separated the two germline ends. Germline V lookup: CDR1 KGHSH, CDR2 LQKENI. CDR3 size: 12 residues.

The chain is built from TRBV6-6 and TRBJ1-5; no clear D. CDR3 size: 15 residues. The germline V gene encodes CDR1 MNHNY and CDR2 SVGAGI (reference sequence). V lost 0 bases and J lost 4, with 10 bases in between. This CDR3 is CASSYSTKGNQPQHF. CDR3 coding DNA: TGTGCCAGCAGTTACTCGACTAAGGGAAATCAGCCCCAGCATTTT.

The rearrangement uses TRBV7-8 and TRBJ2-3; TRBD2 aligns across 13 bases. The CDR3 consists of 15 residues. Germline loops: CDR1 SGHVS, CDR2 FQNEAQ. J lost 8 bases, V lost 4 bases, and 6 bases had no gene match. The CDR3: CASSSGLAGTATQYF. CDR3 nucleotide sequence: TGTGCCAGCAGCTCGGGACTAGCGGGGACGGCTACGCAGTATTTT.